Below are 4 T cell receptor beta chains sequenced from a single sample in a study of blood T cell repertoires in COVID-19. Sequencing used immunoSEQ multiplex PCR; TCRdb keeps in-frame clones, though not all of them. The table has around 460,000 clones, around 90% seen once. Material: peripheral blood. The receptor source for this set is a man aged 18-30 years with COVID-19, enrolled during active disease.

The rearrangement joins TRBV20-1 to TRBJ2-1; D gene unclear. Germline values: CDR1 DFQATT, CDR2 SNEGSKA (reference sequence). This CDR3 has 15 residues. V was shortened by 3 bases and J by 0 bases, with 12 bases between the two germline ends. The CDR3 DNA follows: TGCAGTGCTAGTAGGCAGGCTTCCTCCTACAATGAGCAGTTCTTC. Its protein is CSASRQASSYNEQFF.

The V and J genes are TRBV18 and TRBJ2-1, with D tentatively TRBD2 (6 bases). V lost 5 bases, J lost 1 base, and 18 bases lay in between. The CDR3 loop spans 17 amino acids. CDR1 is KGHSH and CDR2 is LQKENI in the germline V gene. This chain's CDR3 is CASSGTPRQWSYNEQFF. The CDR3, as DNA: TGTGCCAGCTCAGGGACTCCCAGACAATGGTCCTACAATGAGCAGTTCTTC. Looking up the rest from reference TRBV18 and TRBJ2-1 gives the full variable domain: NAGVMQNPRHLVRRRGQEARLRCSPMKGHSHVYWYRQLPEEGLKFMVYLQKENIIDESGMPKERFSAEFPKEGPSILRIQQVVRGDSAAYFCASSGTPRQWSYNEQFFGPGTRLTVL.

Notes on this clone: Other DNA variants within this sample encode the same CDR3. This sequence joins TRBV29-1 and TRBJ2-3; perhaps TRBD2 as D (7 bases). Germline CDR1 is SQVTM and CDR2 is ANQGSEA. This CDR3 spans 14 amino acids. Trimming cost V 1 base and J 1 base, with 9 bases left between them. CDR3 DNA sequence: TGCAGCGTTGAAGGCGGGGGCCGCACAGATACGCAGTATTTT. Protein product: CSVEGGGRTDTQYF.

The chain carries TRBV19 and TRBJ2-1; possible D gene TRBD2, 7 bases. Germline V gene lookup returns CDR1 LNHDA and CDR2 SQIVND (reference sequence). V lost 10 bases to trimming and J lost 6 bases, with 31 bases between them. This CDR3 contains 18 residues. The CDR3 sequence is CATREGHPYRGEGNEQFF. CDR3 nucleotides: TGTGCCACTCGAGAGGGACACCCGTATCGGGGGGAGGGCAATGAGCAGTTCTTC.